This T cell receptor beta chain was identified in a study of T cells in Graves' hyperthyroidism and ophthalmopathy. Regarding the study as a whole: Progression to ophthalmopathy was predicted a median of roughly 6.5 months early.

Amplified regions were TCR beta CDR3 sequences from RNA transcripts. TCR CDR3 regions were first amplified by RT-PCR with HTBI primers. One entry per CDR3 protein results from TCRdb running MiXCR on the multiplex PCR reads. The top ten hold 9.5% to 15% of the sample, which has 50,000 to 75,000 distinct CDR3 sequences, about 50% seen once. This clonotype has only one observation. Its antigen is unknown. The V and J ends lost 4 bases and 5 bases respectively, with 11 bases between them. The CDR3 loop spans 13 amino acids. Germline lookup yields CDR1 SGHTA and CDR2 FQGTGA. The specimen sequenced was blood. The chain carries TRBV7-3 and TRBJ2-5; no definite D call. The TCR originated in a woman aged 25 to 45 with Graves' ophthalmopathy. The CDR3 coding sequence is TGTGCCAGCAGCTATAGCAGCTCTGAGACCCAGTACTTC. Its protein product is CASSYSSSETQYF.